One and the same sample provided the 5 T cell receptor beta chains below, sequenced in a study of cytomegalovirus exposure and HLA in healthy donors. PCR employed 60 Vbeta and 13 Jbeta primers. The protocol was immunoSEQ multiplex PCR, while the TCRdb copy is restricted to in-frame clones and leaves out a portion. The data contain roughly 200,000 clones, more than 65% of them singletons. The source material was PBMCs. The receptors stem from a woman aged 45-65 years in good health and CMV-seronegative.

The V and J genes are TRBV6-5 and TRBJ1-1; maybe TRBD1 (5 bases). This CDR3 is built from 13 residues. Per the germline V gene, CDR1 is MNHEY and CDR2 is SVGAGI. The ends were cut back, 6 bases at V and 4 bases at J, with 12 bases in the middle. The CDR3: CASSRVSLTEAFF. The CDR3 nucleotides read TGTGCCAGCAGCAGGGTATCTCTCACTGAAGCTTTCTTT.

The gene calls are TRBV28 and TRBJ1-2; D uncertain. V was trimmed by 6 bases and J by 8 bases, leaving 16 bases between them. Germline V lookup: CDR1 MDHEN, CDR2 SYDVKM. The CDR3 is 13 residues long. This CDR3 is CASRPTESWGYTF. CDR3 sequence (DNA): TGTGCCAGCAGGCCAACAGAGTCCTGGGGCTACACCTTC.

J is TRBJ2-2 and V is TRBV28, with 12 bases aligning to TRBD1. Trimming at V came to 6 bases and at J to 8 bases, leaving 10 bases not matched to a gene. CDR3 length: 16 amino acids. The germline gives CDR1 MDHEN, CDR2 SYDVKM. The CDR3 protein is CASRTRDRGRAGELFF. As DNA, the CDR3 is TGTGCCAGCAGAACGCGGGACAGGGGGCGCGCAGGGGAGCTGTTTTTT. Supplemented by reference TRBV28 and TRBJ2-2, the full variable domain reads DVKVTQSSRYLVKRTGEKVFLECVQDMDHENMFWYRQDPGLGLRLIYFSYDVKMKEKGDIPEGYSVSREKKERFSLILESASTNQTSMYLCASRTRDRGRAGELFFGEGSRLTVL.

The rearrangement links TRBV6-5 to TRBJ1-1; TRBD1 is a possible D gene (5 bases). The CDR3 spans 14 residues. Germline V gives CDR1 MNHEY, CDR2 SVGAGI. V was pared by 4 bases and J by 1 base, with 10 bases between. The CDR3 is CASSLDRENTEAFF. For the CDR3, the DNA is TGTGCCAGCAGTTTAGACAGAGAGAACACTGAAGCTTTCTTT.

The J gene is TRBJ2-2, the V gene TRBV30; maybe TRBD2 (5 bases). Trimming took 0 bases from V and 4 from J, leaving 6 bases between them. The CDR3 runs to 13 residues. The V gene's germline CDR1 is GTSNPN and CDR2 SVGIG (reference sequence). This CDR3 reads CAWSVGGTGELFF. CDR3 in DNA: TGTGCCTGGAGTGTAGGAGGCACCGGGGAGCTGTTTTTT.